The rows below give T cell receptor beta chains drawn from one sample of a study of T-cell memory formation after mild COVID-19. Each CDR3 protein is one row after TCRdb ran MiXCR on the 5' RACE reads. The sample has about 620,000 distinct CDR3 sequences; 18% are singletons. The specimen sequenced was PBMCs or a T cell subset sorted from them (not recorded which). These receptors were taken from an adult woman who had mild COVID-19 (a few samples of this study predate the infection). Cell type and time point are not known. Each CDR3 is given with its conserved first and last residue. D genes are given only for firm matches. Clone sizes are given selectively: once, few, many, or a class where the clone is expanded.

J gene: TRBJ2-4; clone size: few; D gene: NA; V gene: TRBV4-3; CDR3 DNA: TGCGCCAGCAGCCAAGCATTCGTACCCACCGGGGAGATTCAGTACTTC; CDR3 protein: CASSQAFVPTGEIQYF
J gene: TRBJ2-1; clone size: few; D gene: TRBD2; V gene: TRBV6-5; CDR3 DNA: TGTGCCAGCAGTCCCGGTCGGACTAGCGGGAGACACAATGAGCAGTTCTTC; CDR3 protein: CASSPGRTSGRHNEQFF
J gene: TRBJ1-5; clone size: few; D gene: NA; V gene: TRBV7-9; CDR3 DNA: TGTGCCAGCAAAGCGGGGCAGGCTCGGGGGCAGCCCCAGCATTTT; CDR3 protein: CASKAGQARGQPQHF
J gene: TRBJ2-7; clone size: few; D gene: TRBD1; V gene: TRBV27; CDR3 DNA: TGTGCCAGCAGTTGGGACAGGAGGAGCGAGCAGTACTTC; CDR3 protein: CASSWDRRSEQYF
J gene: TRBJ2-7; clone size: many; D gene: TRBD2; V gene: TRBV7-6; CDR3 DNA: TGTGCCAGCAGACTGGGACTAGATTCCTACGAGCAGTACTTC; CDR3 protein: CASRLGLDSYEQYF
J gene: TRBJ1-5; clone size: NA; D gene: NA; V gene: TRBV7-9; CDR3 DNA: TGTGCCAGCAGCGTGGATGGGCCCCGGGTTGGGCATCAGCCCCAGCATTTT; CDR3 protein: CASSVDGPRVGHQPQHF
J gene: TRBJ2-4; clone size: NA; D gene: TRBD2; V gene: TRBV3-1; CDR3 DNA: TGTGCCAGCAGCCAAGGACTAGCGGGAGGCGAAAACATTCAGTACTTC; CDR3 protein: CASSQGLAGGENIQYF
J gene: TRBJ2-5; clone size: few; D gene: NA; V gene: TRBV9; CDR3 DNA: TGTGCCAGCAGCGTTGGCGCTCAAGAGACCCAGTACTTC; CDR3 protein: CASSVGAQETQYF
J gene: TRBJ2-2; clone size: NA; D gene: NA; V gene: TRBV5-1; CDR3 DNA: TGCGCCAGCAGCCTCAACCCAGGGCAGGACACCGGGGAGCTGTTTTTT; CDR3 protein: CASSLNPGQDTGELFF
J gene: TRBJ2-7; clone size: NA; D gene: NA; V gene: TRBV5-1; CDR3 DNA: TGCGCCAGCAGATTCACCGGGGCGGCCTACGAGCAGTACTTC; CDR3 protein: CASRFTGAAYEQYF
J gene: TRBJ2-5; clone size: NA; D gene: NA; V gene: TRBV3-1; CDR3 DNA: TGTGCCAGCAGCCCCCCATTGATCCAAGAGACCCAGTACTTC; CDR3 protein: CASSPPLIQETQYF
J gene: TRBJ2-7; clone size: few; D gene: NA; V gene: TRBV2; CDR3 DNA: TGTGCCAGCAGTGACGAAGTCTTACCCTACGAGCAGTACTTC; CDR3 protein: CASSDEVLPYEQYF
J gene: TRBJ2-3; clone size: many; D gene: TRBD2; V gene: TRBV5-1; CDR3 DNA: TGCGCCAGCAGCCCCGAGGTCCGAGGGAGGGCCAATACGCAGTATTTT; CDR3 protein: CASSPEVRGRANTQYF
J gene: TRBJ2-1; clone size: many; D gene: NA; V gene: TRBV18; CDR3 DNA: TGTGCCAGCTCAAGGGGGAATGAGCAGTTCTTC; CDR3 protein: CASSRGNEQFF
J gene: TRBJ1-1; clone size: NA; D gene: NA; V gene: TRBV4-3; CDR3 DNA: TGCGCCAGCAGCCAGAGGACCGGGGACGCTTTCTTT; CDR3 protein: CASSQRTGDAFF
J gene: TRBJ1-6; clone size: NA; D gene: TRBD1; V gene: TRBV7-6; CDR3 DNA: TGTGCCAGCAGCTTAGACACAGGGGATAATTCACCCCTCCACTTT; CDR3 protein: CASSLDTGDNSPLHF
J gene: TRBJ2-5; clone size: few; D gene: TRBD2; V gene: TRBV5-4; CDR3 DNA: TGTGCCAGCAAGGTGGGAGGGGTGGAGACCCAGTACTTC; CDR3 protein: CASKVGGVETQYF
J gene: TRBJ2-7; clone size: few; D gene: NA; V gene: TRBV20-1; CDR3 DNA: TGCAGTGCCTCCGGGTACAGGCTTGTTTCCTACGAGCAGTACTTC; CDR3 protein: CSASGYRLVSYEQYF
J gene: TRBJ1-6; clone size: NA; D gene: TRBD1; V gene: TRBV25-1; CDR3 DNA: TGTGCCAGCAGCACGACAGGGGGTAATTCACCCCTCCACTTT; CDR3 protein: CASSTTGGNSPLHF
J gene: TRBJ2-3; clone size: few; D gene: TRBD2; V gene: TRBV29-1; CDR3 DNA: TGCAGCGGGACTAGCGGGGTTTCAGATACGCAGTATTTT; CDR3 protein: CSGTSGVSDTQYF
J gene: TRBJ2-5; clone size: many; D gene: TRBD2; V gene: TRBV24-1; CDR3 DNA: TGTGCCACCAGTGCCGGGACTAGCGGGGGTTTTGAGACCCAGTACTTC; CDR3 protein: CATSAGTSGGFETQYF
J gene: TRBJ2-1; clone size: NA; D gene: TRBD1; V gene: TRBV20-1; CDR3 DNA: TGCAGTGCTCCTAAGGACAGGGGAGGCAATGAGCAGTTCTTC; CDR3 protein: CSAPKDRGGNEQFF
J gene: TRBJ1-2; clone size: NA; D gene: NA; V gene: TRBV3-1; CDR3 DNA: TGTGCCAGCAGCCAAGATACAGGTTTGCGCTACACCTTC; CDR3 protein: CASSQDTGLRYTF
J gene: TRBJ2-3; clone size: NA; D gene: TRBD1; V gene: TRBV29-1; CDR3 DNA: TGCAGCGTTGAAAGGGGACAGGGCACAGATACGCAGTATTTT; CDR3 protein: CSVERGQGTDTQYF
J gene: TRBJ1-3; clone size: NA; D gene: NA; V gene: TRBV12-3/TRBV12-4; CDR3 DNA: TGTGCCAGCAGTTTAGTGGCAGGGATTGGAAACACCATATATTTT; CDR3 protein: CASSLVAGIGNTIYF
J gene: TRBJ1-5; clone size: once; D gene: TRBD1; V gene: TRBV2; CDR3 DNA: TGTGCCAGCAGTACCGGGACAGGGCAGAGTCAGCCCCAGCATTTT; CDR3 protein: CASSTGTGQSQPQHF
J gene: TRBJ2-1; clone size: few; D gene: TRBD2; V gene: TRBV7-9; CDR3 DNA: TGTGCCAGCACCGAGAGGGGGACTAGCGGCTCCTACAATGAGCAGTTCTTC; CDR3 protein: CASTERGTSGSYNEQFF
J gene: TRBJ2-1; clone size: NA; D gene: NA; V gene: TRBV12-3/TRBV12-4; CDR3 DNA: TGTGCCAGCAATGTTATTGGGGGCTACAATGAGCAGTTCTTC; CDR3 protein: CASNVIGGYNEQFF
J gene: TRBJ1-1; clone size: NA; D gene: TRBD1; V gene: TRBV2; CDR3 DNA: TGTGCCAGCGAACGCCGGACAGGGGGCGTTAAGGAAGCTTTCTTT; CDR3 protein: CASERRTGGVKEAFF
J gene: TRBJ2-3; clone size: NA; D gene: TRBD2; V gene: TRBV11-1; CDR3 DNA: TGTGCCAGCAGCTTAGCGGGAGGGGCGGAGTATTTT; CDR3 protein: CASSLAGGAEYF
J gene: TRBJ1-2; clone size: few; D gene: NA; V gene: TRBV18; CDR3 DNA: TGTGCCAGCTCACCACCAGGGGTGATTGGCTATGGCTACACCTTC; CDR3 protein: CASSPPGVIGYGYTF
J gene: TRBJ2-1; clone size: NA; D gene: NA; V gene: TRBV7-9; CDR3 DNA: TGTGCCAGCAGCTTTCATCCCCAAAATGAGCAGTTCTTC; CDR3 protein: CASSFHPQNEQFF
J gene: TRBJ2-7; clone size: few; D gene: NA; V gene: TRBV6-1; CDR3 DNA: TGTGCCAGCAGTGAAGGGACGGAGAGCTCCTACGAGCAGTACTTC; CDR3 protein: CASSEGTESSYEQYF
J gene: TRBJ2-3; clone size: NA; D gene: NA; V gene: TRBV7-2; CDR3 DNA: TGTGCCAGCAGCTTAGCCATGCTGAGCACAGATACGCAGTATTTT; CDR3 protein: CASSLAMLSTDTQYF
J gene: TRBJ2-3; clone size: few; D gene: TRBD2; V gene: TRBV7-8; CDR3 DNA: TGTGCCAGCAGCCCCGGGCGGTTTGGCGGGAGGGGCACAGATACGCAGTATTTT; CDR3 protein: CASSPGRFGGRGTDTQYF
J gene: TRBJ2-7; clone size: NA; D gene: TRBD2; V gene: TRBV6-2/TRBV6-3; CDR3 DNA: TGTGCCAGCAGTCCGGGACTAGCGGGAGTGCAGCAGGAGTACGAGCAGTACTTC; CDR3 protein: CASSPGLAGVQQEYEQYF
J gene: TRBJ2-1; clone size: NA; D gene: TRBD2; V gene: TRBV6-6; CDR3 DNA: TGTGCCAGCGACGGGACTAGCGGGGGCCCCTTACTACAATATGAGCAGTTCTTC; CDR3 protein: CASDGTSGGPLLQYEQFF
J gene: TRBJ2-6; clone size: NA; D gene: NA; V gene: TRBV24-1; CDR3 DNA: TGTGCCACCAGTGTAGCAGGGATCAGTTCTGGGGCCAACGTCCTGACTTTC; CDR3 protein: CATSVAGISSGANVLTF
J gene: TRBJ2-3; clone size: few; D gene: TRBD2; V gene: TRBV20-1; CDR3 DNA: TGCAGTGCTGGACTAGCGGGTAGGGTTATCGATACGCAGTATTTT; CDR3 protein: CSAGLAGRVIDTQYF
J gene: TRBJ2-3; clone size: NA; D gene: NA; V gene: TRBV6-2/TRBV6-3; CDR3 DNA: TGTGCCAGCAGTTTTCACCGGGAGCCCCCAGATACGCAGTATTTT; CDR3 protein: CASSFHREPPDTQYF
J gene: TRBJ2-2; clone size: many; D gene: TRBD1; V gene: TRBV6-2/TRBV6-3; CDR3 DNA: TGTGCCAGCAGGTTGACAGGGGTGGACACCGGGGAGCTGTTTTTT; CDR3 protein: CASRLTGVDTGELFF
J gene: TRBJ2-5; clone size: many; D gene: NA; V gene: TRBV7-2; CDR3 DNA: TGTGCCAGCAGCTTATTTCGGCGGGGAGCAGGAGAGACCCAGTACTTC; CDR3 protein: CASSLFRRGAGETQYF
J gene: TRBJ2-1; clone size: few; D gene: NA; V gene: TRBV29-1; CDR3 DNA: TGCAGCGTTGAAATAGCCGGGACAAGCTTTGAGCAGTTCTTC; CDR3 protein: CSVEIAGTSFEQFF